Listed here are 4 T cell receptor beta chains from one sample, sequenced in a study of lymphopenia after photon versus proton radiotherapy. Some clones are missing from TCRdb's copy, which holds only in-frame ones; the method was immunoSEQ multiplex PCR. The repertoire includes over 20,000 clones, around nine tenths of them detected once, and 11% sits in the top ten. The material sequenced was peripheral blood, taken from a patient treated with proton-based radiotherapy. The receptors were gathered from an elderly man with esophageal cancer.

The J gene is TRBJ1-2, the V gene TRBV4-1; 7 positions match TRBD1. From germline, CDR1 is MGHRA and CDR2 YSYEKL. J was trimmed by 7 bases and V by 4 bases; bases with no gene match: 12. This CDR3 comprises 15 residues. The CDR3: CASSRQSQTGLGYTF. The CDR3 nucleotides read TGCGCCAGCAGCCGGCAGAGCCAGACAGGGCTTGGCTACACCTTC.

This clone was observed once. The J gene is TRBJ1-1, the V gene TRBV10-1; maybe TRBD1 (5 bases). The CDR3 is 13 residues long. Trimming pared 8 bases from V and 4 bases from J, leaving 14 bases between. Germline V gene lookup returns CDR1 WNHNN and CDR2 SYGVQD (reference sequence). The CDR3: CASSRVEGTEAFF. CDR3 DNA: TGCGCCAGCTCCAGGGTGGAGGGCACTGAAGCTTTCTTT.

V usage is TRBV9 and J usage is TRBJ1-3, with no clear D. CDR1 SGDLS and CDR2 YYNGEE come from the germline V gene. CDR3 length: 15 residues. V lost 0 bases and J lost 2, with 9 bases in between. DNA for the CDR3: TGTGCCAGCAGCGTAGGGAACCTCGCTGGAAACACCATATATTTT. This gives the protein CASSVGNLAGNTIYF.

This clone was seen once. The V call is TRBV14, the J call TRBJ2-7; D is uncertain. The germline V and J ends were trimmed by 5 bases and 2 bases, with 10 bases remaining between them. The CDR3 runs 13 residues. CDR1 is SGHDN and CDR2 is FVKESK in the germline V gene. The DNA of the CDR3 is TGTGCCAGCAGCTCATGGGCTACCTACGAGCAGTACTTC. This codes for CASSSWATYEQYF.